One sample yielded the 19 T cell receptor beta chains listed below, sequenced in a study of T-cell memory formation after mild COVID-19. From the 5' RACE reads, TCRdb called clonotypes with MiXCR, one entry per CDR3 protein. This table has roughly 130,000 distinct CDR3 sequences, about a sixth appearing once. The sample consisted of PBMCs or a T cell subset sorted from them (not recorded which). Every receptor here comes from an adult woman who had mild COVID-19 (a few samples of this study predate the infection). Cell type and time point are not known.

This clonotype occurred a few times. J is TRBJ2-1 and V is TRBV24-1; D perhaps matches TRBD1 (5 bases). The germline V and J ends were trimmed by 3 bases and 9 bases, with 11 bases remaining between them. CDR3 length: 13 residues. The germline V gene encodes CDR1 KGHDR and CDR2 SFDVKD. CDR3 sequence (DNA): TGTGCCACCAGTGATGCCAGGGATTCTGAGCAGTTCTTC. It translates to CATSDARDSEQFF.

This chain connects TRBV4-2 to TRBJ1-5; a possible D gene is TRBD1 (6 bases). The length of the CDR3 is 14 residues. Trimming took 1 base from V and 6 from J, leaving 10 bases between them. Germline lookup yields CDR1 LGHNA and CDR2 YNFKEQ. This CDR3 reads CASSQAKGVQPQHF. The CDR3 nucleotides are TGTGCCAGCAGCCAAGCTAAGGGGGTTCAGCCCCAGCATTTT.

This clonotype was detected only a few times. The chain uses TRBV29-1 and TRBJ2-1; D is undetermined. The germline CDR1 and CDR2 sequences are SQVTM and ANQGSEA. The CDR3 has 10 amino acids. Trimming took off 6 bases at V and 5 bases at J, with 5 bases between the two ends. This CDR3 reads CSVRNNEQFF. For the CDR3, the DNA is TGCAGCGTCCGGAACAATGAGCAGTTCTTC.

This chain links TRBV2 with TRBJ2-2; TRBD1 aligns across 9 bases. CDR1 is SNHLY, CDR2 FYNNEI, per germline. The CDR3 spans 15 residues. With V trimmed by 10 bases and J by 2 bases, 8 bases remained unmatched. Here the CDR3 reads CATPRGQGNTGELFF. Written as DNA, the CDR3 is TGTGCCACCCCCAGGGGACAGGGTAACACCGGGGAGCTGTTTTTT.

The chain couples TRBV7-2 to TRBJ2-7; the D call may be TRBD1 or TRBD2 (5 bases each). V dropped 5 bases and J dropped 2 bases, with 16 bases sitting between them. The CDR3 has 15 amino acids. The germline gives CDR1 SGHTA, CDR2 FQGNSA. The CDR3 sequence: CASSPRGGSPYEQYF. DNA of the CDR3: TGTGCCAGCAGCCCGAGGGGCGGCAGCCCCTACGAGCAGTACTTC. The entire variable domain, with the rest obtained from reference TRBV7-2 and TRBJ2-7, is as follows: GAGVSQSPSNKVTEKGKDVELRCDPISGHTALYWYRQSLGQGLEFLIYFQGNSAPDKSGLPSDRFSAERTGGSVSTLTIQRTQQEDSAVYLCASSPRGGSPYEQYFGPGTRLTVT.

This clonotype was seen a few times. The CDR3, as DNA: TGTGCCACCCAGCCACAGGGCGAAGAGACCCAGTACTTC. Translated: CATQPQGEETQYF. V is TRBV10-3 and J is TRBJ2-5; a possible D gene is TRBD1 (6 bases). Trimming pared 10 bases from V and 3 bases from J, leaving 15 bases between. The CDR3 runs to 13 residues. Germline lookup yields CDR1 ENHRY and CDR2 SYGVKD.

There are a few counts of this clonotype. The chain is built from TRBV7-9 and TRBJ2-7; D call uncertain. Trimming shortened V by 1 base and J by 0 bases, and 10 bases separated the two germline ends. The CDR3 has 15 amino acids. CDR1 and CDR2 (germline): SEHNR, FQNEAQ (reference sequence). This CDR3 is CASSLGGSASYEQYF. The CDR3 coding sequence is TGTGCCAGCAGCTTAGGCGGCAGCGCCTCCTACGAGCAGTACTTC.

The chain employs TRBV6-2 or TRBV6-3 and TRBJ2-7; D might be TRBD2 (5 bases). The V end lost 2 bases, the J end lost 2 bases, and 10 bases lay between the germline ends. CDR1 and CDR2 (germline): MNHEY, SVGEGT. The CDR3 runs to 14 residues. Written as DNA, the CDR3 is TGTGCCAGCAGTTACGGTGAGGGAACCTACGAGCAGTACTTC. It specifies CASSYGEGTYEQYF.

This clonotype turned up a few times. The CDR3 spells CASSYDWREGYNEQFF. CDR3 bases: TGTGCCAGCAGTTATGATTGGCGGGAGGGCTACAATGAGCAGTTCTTC. The rearrangement joins TRBV6-2 or TRBV6-3 to TRBJ2-1; 9 nucleotides match TRBD2. The CDR3 extends over 16 amino acids. Per the germline V gene, CDR1 is MNHEY and CDR2 is SVGEGT. V was pared by 3 bases and J by 3 bases, with 6 bases of the junction left unmatched.

The sample holds a few counts of this clonotype. The CDR3 loop reads CASLQKTSEQETQYF. CDR3 sequence (DNA): TGTGCCAGCCTGCAGAAGACTAGCGAACAAGAGACCCAGTACTTC. This chain joins TRBV6-5 and TRBJ2-5; 8 bases fit TRBD2. CDR1 is MNHEY and CDR2 is SVGAGI in the germline V gene. This CDR3 is 15 amino acids long. V lost 8 bases to trimming and J lost 2 bases; unmatched junction nucleotides: 10.

This chain joins TRBV29-1 and TRBJ2-2; D might be TRBD2 (6 bases). The germline CDR1 and CDR2 sequences are SQVTM and ANQGSEA. Trimming removed 4 bases at V and 3 bases at J, with 12 bases between. The CDR3 sequence is 14 residues long. The CDR3: CSVARDSHTGELFF. DNA for the CDR3: TGCAGCGTTGCTCGGGACTCTCACACCGGGGAGCTGTTTTTT.

V usage is TRBV7-9 and J usage is TRBJ1-1, with D perhaps matching TRBD1 (6 bases). Germline CDR1 reads SEHNR; CDR2 reads FQNEAQ (reference sequence). Trimming removed 2 bases at V and 6 bases at J, with 16 bases between. CDR3 length: 15 amino acids. The CDR3 loop is CASSLLPRGFAEAFF. DNA of the CDR3: TGTGCCAGCAGCTTACTCCCAAGGGGGTTCGCTGAAGCTTTCTTT.

The V call is TRBV2, the J call TRBJ2-4; 8 positions agree with TRBD1. The CDR3 loop spans 17 amino acids. Trimming cost V 5 bases and J 0 bases; bases outside gene matches: 9. The V gene's germline CDR1 is SNHLY and CDR2 FYNNEI. CDR3 sequence (DNA): TGTGCCAGCAGTCAGACAGGGGCCAGTATAGCCAAAAACATTCAGTACTTC. Protein: CASSQTGASIAKNIQYF.

This clonotype was seen only a few times. The DNA of the CDR3 is TGCGCCAGCAGCATAGGGGGACTCACAGATACGCAGTATTTT. As protein: CASSIGGLTDTQYF. This chain joins TRBV5-1 and TRBJ2-3; either TRBD1 or TRBD2 may supply D (6 bases each). Germline V gene sequence: CDR1 SGHRS, CDR2 YFSETQ. This CDR3 is built from 14 residues. V was shortened by 4 bases and J by 2 bases, with 11 bases between the two germline ends. Based on the CDR3 plus reference TRBV5-1 and TRBJ2-3, the full variable domain is KAGVTQTPRYLIKTRGQQVTLSCSPISGHRSVSWYQQTPGQGLQFLFEYFSETQRNKGNFPGRFSGRQFSNSRSEMNVSTLELGDSALYLCASSIGGLTDTQYFGPGTRLTVL.

This clonotype has only a few counts. The J gene is TRBJ2-7, the V gene TRBV15; TRBD2 is a possible D gene (5 bases). Trimming removed 1 base at V and 0 bases at J, with 16 bases between. The germline CDR1 and CDR2 sequences are LNHNV and YYDKDF (reference sequence). CDR3 length: 17 amino acids. For the CDR3, the DNA is TGTGCCACCAGCAGAGGGATCCGTGCGGACTTCTCCTACGAGCAGTACTTC. Residues: CATSRGIRADFSYEQYF. Together with reference TRBV15 and TRBJ2-7, the CDR3 gives the full variable domain: DAMVIQNPRYQVTQFGKPVTLSCSQTLNHNVMYWYQQKSSQAPKLLFHYYDKDFNNEADTPDNFQSRRPNTSFCFLDIRSPGLGDTAMYLCATSRGIRADFSYEQYFGPGTRLTVT.

The CDR3 bases are TGTGCCAGCAGCGCGGGGCTCTTTGGAGACAGGCGCACCGGGGAGCTGTTTTTT. Residues: CASSAGLFGDRRTGELFF. The rearrangement joins TRBV5-5 to TRBJ2-2; the D call may be TRBD1 or TRBD2 (6 bases each). Germline values: CDR1 SGHKS, CDR2 YYEKEE (reference sequence). The V end was cut by 4 bases, the J end by 4 bases, with 23 bases between. The CDR3 totals 18 residues.

This chain joins TRBV9 and TRBJ2-2; 7 bases match TRBD2. Losses at the gene ends were 3 bases for V and 5 bases for J; bases not matched to a gene: 4. CDR1 is SGDLS and CDR2 is YYNGEE in the germline V gene. This CDR3 has 14 residues. The CDR3 loop reads CASSERRETGELFF. Written as DNA, the CDR3 is TGTGCCAGCAGCGAAAGGCGGGAGACCGGGGAGCTGTTTTTT. The full variable domain, rest sourced from reference TRBV9 and TRBJ2-2, is DSGVTQTPKHLITATGQRVTLRCSPRSGDLSVYWYQQSLDQGLQFLIQYYNGEERAKGNILERFSAQQFPDLHSELNLSSLELGDSALYFCASSERRETGELFFGEGSRLTVL.

A few counts support this clonotype. The chain uses TRBV7-9 and TRBJ1-1; D not certain. The CDR3 runs to 13 residues. Deletions cut 1 base from V and 5 bases from J, with 8 bases between. The germline V gene has CDR1 SEHNR and CDR2 FQNEAQ (reference sequence). The CDR3 loop is CASSLESGTEAFF. The CDR3 nucleotides are TGTGCCAGCAGCTTAGAGTCGGGTACTGAAGCTTTCTTT.

V and J are TRBV12-3 or TRBV12-4 and TRBJ2-3, with unresolved D. The length of the CDR3 is 13 residues. V lost 7 bases to trimming and J lost 5 bases, with 13 bases between them. The CDR3 bases are TGTGCCAGCACCACAATGGGGTTAGATACGCAGTATTTT. This sequence encodes CASTTMGLDTQYF.